Detailed here is one TCR beta chain. What it binds is unknown. The source of the sample is a study of monozygotic twins with inflammatory bowel disease. Germline V CDR1 and CDR2: SQVTM, ANQGSEA. The CDR3 loop spans 11 amino acids. Blood was collected, roughly 2.5 ml per donor. Findings and caveats of the study: By inverse Simpson index, TCRbeta diversity was lower in IBD patients than in healthy co-twins. Repertoire similarity did not differ between concordant and discordant twins, perhaps due to limited power. Support was absent for any single strong signal or clonotype linked to IBD.

TCRdb reanalyzed the 5' RACE reads and collapses them to one entry per CDR3 protein, without DNA. The table lists around 380,000 distinct CDR3 sequences. The V call is TRBV29-1, the J call TRBJ2-2. This TCR came from a human donor with ulcerative colitis or Crohn's disease, or a healthy co-twin of an affected twin (not recorded which). Sequenced material: blood. This CDR3 reads CSVGSTGELFF.